This T cell receptor beta chain is drawn from a study of shared clonotypes between healthy human individuals. About the research overall: Donors had three CD4 naive, three CD4 memory, two CD8 naive and one CD8 memory plate apiece. Points from the study as a whole: The study found lower generation probabilities in non-shared clonotypes than in those shared by all four donors. Naive subsets generally had larger estimated richness than memory subsets.

The V gene's germline CDR1 is MDHEN and CDR2 SYDVKM. Deletions cut 6 bases from V and 1 base from J, with 15 bases between. The CDR3 is made up of 15 amino acids. With respect to this clone: Antigen specificity is unknown.

Assay: immunoSEQ multiplex PCR; the TCRdb copy retains only in-frame clones and omits some. The sample carries about 2.3 million clones, more than 85% recorded once. Adult Caucasians living in Nashville, Tennessee made up all of the donors. This rearrangement joins TRBV28 to TRBJ1-1; maybe TRBD1 (5 bases). The TCR was taken from a man between 18 and 35 years old in good health. Some clones in this sample may be carry-over from other donors' samples. The source material was naive CD4+ T cells from PBMCs. Specified subset: CD45RA+ positively selected. CDR3 in DNA: TGTGCCAGCAGCGATCGGTCTACAGGGAACACTGAAGCTTTCTTT. Translation gives CASSDRSTGNTEAFF.